The source of this T cell receptor beta chain is a study of CD8+CD57+ T cells in acquired aplastic anemia. Overall study findings and caveats: No significant patient-versus-control difference appeared in CD8+ Simpson's diversity. A set of around 30 CD8+ CDR3 sequences was shared between patients and controls, and these sequences appeared highly expressed in patients.

In regard to this clonotype: Its antigen is currently unknown.

Before being chosen for sequencing, patients had shown CD8+CD57+ cell expansion by flow cytometry. Severe acquired aplastic anemia was the diagnosis recorded for all patients. Each patient gave a blood sample that was collected before any therapy had been received. CDR3 and TCR beta VDJ profiling relied on genomic DNA as the template. Each CDR3 protein gets one entry after TCRdb re-called the reads with MiXCR. The sample holds 210,000 or so distinct CDR3 sequences, around 49% seen once. J lost 7 bases, V lost 4 bases, and 10 bases had no gene match. This CDR3 contains 15 residues. The sequence was collected from a human donor with aplastic anemia. The chain combines TRBV12-3 or TRBV12-4 with TRBJ2-7; TRBD1 matches 10 bases. The source material was sorted CD4+, CD8+, or CD8+CD57+ T cells (not recorded which) from PBMCs. CDR3 residues: CASSWDRGHSGEQYF. In nucleotides, the CDR3 is TGTGCCAGCAGTTGGGACAGGGGCCATAGCGGGGAGCAGTACTTC.